The 2 T cell receptor beta chains listed next were all sequenced from one sample in a study of T-cell memory formation after mild COVID-19. TCRdb analysed the 5' RACE reads with MiXCR anew, one entry per CDR3 protein. In the table there are around 300,000 distinct CDR3 sequences, 15% to 20% of which are singletons. The sequencing input was PBMCs or a T cell subset sorted from them (not recorded which). The receptors were gathered from a man younger than 30 who had mild COVID-19 (a few samples of this study predate the infection). Cell type and time point are not known.

The chain recombines TRBV18 with TRBJ1-2; D may be TRBD1 (5 bases). V was shortened by 3 bases and J by 8 bases, with 13 bases between the two germline ends. CDR1 KGHSH and CDR2 LQKENI come from the germline V gene. The CDR3 has 13 residues. This CDR3 is CASSPTSQEGYTF. The CDR3 nucleotides read TGTGCCAGCTCACCCACCTCACAGGAGGGCTACACCTTC.

This clonotype has just a few counts. The chain links TRBV7-6 to TRBJ2-4; 7 nucleotides line up with TRBD1. Per the germline V gene, CDR1 is SGHVS and CDR2 is FNYEAQ. CDR3 length equals 19 residues. Trimming removed 0 bases from V and 2 bases from J; junction bases left unmatched: 13. The CDR3 spells CASSLARRGQGTSKNIQYF. The CDR3 DNA is TGTGCCAGCAGCTTAGCACGTAGGGGGCAGGGGACCTCCAAAAACATTCAGTACTTC.